One sample yielded the 21 T cell receptor beta chains listed below, sequenced in a study of blood T cells in healthy people across ages (dated by TCRdb to about 2015). The protocol used for the library was 5' RACE. The sequencing machine was an Illumina HiSeq 2500. A second PCR of roughly 6 to 11 cycles was run with a J-beta primer mix and a sample-barcoded 5' primer. TCRdb applied fastp at Q25 and MiXCR to the public reads, then kept only in-frame beta chains. Under each unique CDR3 protein, matching rows form one entry showing the most common genes and DNA. The sample contains a few hundred thousand distinct CDR3 sequences, roughly a quarter of them found a single time. Jointly, the top ten make up about 3.9% of the sample. The sample was also reused in another study, on T cells of mothers and their children.

The material sequenced was blood. The receptors shown here come from a boy aged 2 to 10 in good health.

This clonotype was picked up many times. The chain has TRBV5-1 and TRBJ2-5, with 10 bases lining up with TRBD1. The germline gives CDR1 SGHRS, CDR2 YFSETQ. Trimming took 4 bases from V and 0 from J; bases not matched to a gene: 3. CDR3 length: 15 residues. The CDR3 DNA reads as TGCGCCAGCAGCCCGGGACAGGGGTACCAAGAGACCCAGTACTTC. It codes for CASSPGQGYQETQYF.

There are many counts of this clonotype. CDR3 amino acids: CASSVGPSSDSPLHF. The CDR3 DNA reads TGTGCCAGCAGCGTAGGGCCATCGAGCGATTCACCCCTCCACTTT. The chain employs TRBV9 and TRBJ1-6, with D uncertain. CDR3 length: 15 amino acids. CDR1 SGDLS and CDR2 YYNGEE come from the germline V gene. V lost 0 bases and J lost 8, with 12 bases in between.

This clonotype has more than one count but fewer than ten. The chain is built from TRBV9 and TRBJ2-2; no definite D call. Germline CDR1 reads SGDLS; CDR2 reads YYNGEE. The CDR3 runs to 15 residues. Trimming took off 0 bases at V and 3 bases at J, with 9 bases between the two ends. CDR3 bases: TGTGCCAGCAGCGTAGAGGGAAGGTACACCGGGGAGCTGTTTTTT. Translated, it gives CASSVEGRYTGELFF.

This chain links TRBV20-1 with TRBJ2-1, with 10 bases that match TRBD2. Germline V gene sequence: CDR1 DFQATT, CDR2 SNEGSKA (reference sequence). Trimming removed 6 bases from V and 1 base from J; junction bases left unmatched: 6. This CDR3 is 15 amino acids long. The CDR3 loop reads CSALEAGGSYNEQFF. DNA for the CDR3: TGCAGTGCGTTAGAAGCGGGAGGGTCCTACAATGAGCAGTTCTTC.

A single count supports this clonotype. The chain links TRBV20-1 to TRBJ2-3; D not certain. Germline loops: CDR1 DFQATT, CDR2 SNEGSKA (reference sequence). CDR3 length: 15 residues. Trimming removed 1 base at V and 0 bases at J, with 11 bases between. This chain's CDR3 is CSARVSPLSTDTQYF. CDR3 coding DNA: TGCAGTGCTAGAGTGAGTCCTCTCAGCACAGATACGCAGTATTTT.

This clonotype was seen a few times. This chain uses TRBV2 with TRBJ1-6; 7 nucleotides align to TRBD1. Germline CDR1 reads SNHLY; CDR2 reads FYNNEI. The junction had 8 bases not matched to a gene; V was cut back by 7 bases and J by 5 bases. The CDR3 extends over 15 amino acids. The CDR3 reads CASTGRDSHNSPLHF. CDR3 nucleotide sequence: TGTGCCAGCACCGGCCGGGACAGCCATAATTCACCCCTCCACTTT.

The CDR3 coding sequence is TGTGCCAGCAGCTACCGGCCCCGCTCAGATACGCAGTATTTT. As protein: CASSYRPRSDTQYF. This chain connects TRBV7-8 to TRBJ2-3; no firm D call. V shed 4 bases and J shed 4 bases, with 12 bases lying between them. The CDR3 has 14 residues. From germline, CDR1 is SGHVS and CDR2 FQNEAQ.

The table lists this clonotype with a few counts. The chain links TRBV6-5 to TRBJ2-3, with D possibly being TRBD2 (6 bases). Germline loops: CDR1 MNHEY, CDR2 SVGAGI. The CDR3 runs 15 residues. Trimming shortened V by 0 bases and J by 4 bases, and 11 bases separated the two germline ends. The CDR3 region is CASSYSAGDADTQYF. The CDR3 DNA sequence: TGTGCCAGCAGTTACTCAGCGGGTGACGCAGATACGCAGTATTTT.

This clonotype was found many times. The chain joins TRBV7-8 to TRBJ2-7; D is uncertain. In germline, CDR1 is SGHVS, CDR2 FQNEAQ. V was clipped by 5 bases and J by 0 bases, with 14 bases between them. The CDR3 runs to 15 residues. In DNA form, the CDR3 reads TGTGCCAGCAGCCCCTGGGGTGGGCCCTCCTACGAGCAGTACTTC. Translation gives CASSPWGGPSYEQYF.

The rearrangement uses TRBV20-1 and TRBJ2-1; 8 nucleotides line up with TRBD1. J gave up 10 bases and V 3 bases, and 14 bases lay outside the gene matches. This CDR3 spans 15 amino acids. The germline V gene encodes CDR1 DFQATT and CDR2 SNEGSKA (reference sequence). CDR3 in DNA: TGCAGTGCTAGGGATCTCCGGACAGGGCGGTTCGAGCAGTTCTTC. Protein product: CSARDLRTGRFEQFF.

This clonotype appeared a few times. The V gene is TRBV9, the J gene TRBJ2-2, with 9 bases aligning to TRBD1. CDR3 size: 16 residues. Trimming took 3 bases from V and 3 from J; bases not matched to a gene: 6. CDR1 SGDLS and CDR2 YYNGEE come from the germline V gene. The CDR3 loop is CASSGSGTGYTGELFF. DNA of the CDR3: TGTGCCAGCAGCGGGTCCGGGACAGGGTACACCGGGGAGCTGTTTTTT.

The chain has TRBV11-2 and TRBJ1-2; D is ambiguous. V shed 0 bases and J shed 4 bases, with 9 bases lying between them. The CDR3 consists of 14 residues. Germline loops: CDR1 SGHAT, CDR2 FQNNGV. CDR3 DNA sequence: TGTGCCAGCAGCTTAGATAGGACCTCCTATGGCTACACCTTC. Translated: CASSLDRTSYGYTF. Looking up the rest from reference TRBV11-2 and TRBJ1-2 gives the full variable domain: EAGVAQSPRYKIIEKRQSVAFWCNPISGHATLYWYQQILGQGPKLLIQFQNNGVVDDSQLPKDRFSAERLKGVDSTLKIQPAKLEDSAVYLCASSLDRTSYGYTFGSGTRLTVV.

CDR3 residues: CASSDRGGPGHEQFF. DNA of the CDR3: TGTGCCAGCAGCGACCGGGGAGGGCCGGGTCATGAGCAGTTCTTC. The rearrangement uses TRBV7-2 and TRBJ2-1; the match to TRBD2 covers 7 bases. The CDR3 totals 15 residues. The V gene's germline CDR1 is SGHTA and CDR2 FQGNSA. The ends lost 5 bases at V and 8 bases at J; junction bases unmatched: 12. The entire variable domain, with the rest obtained from reference TRBV7-2 and TRBJ2-1, is as follows: GAGVSQSPSNKVTEKGKDVELRCDPISGHTALYWYRQSLGQGLEFLIYFQGNSAPDKSGLPSDRFSAERTGGSVSTLTIQRTQQEDSAVYLCASSDRGGPGHEQFFGPGTRLTVL.

This clonotype has more than one count but fewer than ten. The V and J genes are TRBV14 and TRBJ2-1; a possible D gene is TRBD1 (6 bases). V was shortened by 2 bases and J by 0 bases, with 11 bases between the two germline ends. CDR1 is SGHDN and CDR2 is FVKESK in the germline V gene. The CDR3 has 16 residues. CDR3 region: CASSQLGHNSYNEQFF. CDR3 bases: TGTGCCAGCAGCCAACTGGGACACAACTCCTACAATGAGCAGTTCTTC. Complete variable domain (other parts from reference TRBV14 and TRBJ2-1): EAGVTQFPSHSVIEKGQTVTLRCDPISGHDNLYWYRRVMGKEIKFLLHFVKESKQDESGMPNNRFLAERTGGTYSTLKVQPAELEDSGVYFCASSQLGHNSYNEQFFGPGTRLTVL.

This clonotype was seen only a few times. The chain combines TRBV11-2 with TRBJ2-1; possibly TRBD2 for D (6 bases). CDR1 and CDR2 from the germline V gene are SGHAT and FQNNGV. The CDR3 covers 16 residues. V was shortened by 4 bases and J by 7 bases, with 20 bases between the two germline ends. CDR3 amino acids: CASSYSKGLGRNEQFF. CDR3 nucleotide sequence: TGTGCCAGCAGCTACTCTAAGGGCCTTGGGAGGAATGAGCAGTTCTTC. Based on the CDR3 plus reference TRBV11-2 and TRBJ2-1, the full variable domain is EAGVAQSPRYKIIEKRQSVAFWCNPISGHATLYWYQQILGQGPKLLIQFQNNGVVDDSQLPKDRFSAERLKGVDSTLKIQPAKLEDSAVYLCASSYSKGLGRNEQFFGPGTRLTVL.

This clonotype was found once. The chain carries TRBV19 and TRBJ1-1; D might be TRBD1 (6 bases). CDR3 length: 14 residues. CDR1 LNHDA and CDR2 SQIVND come from the germline V gene (reference sequence). Trimming left V 2 bases short and J 4 bases short, with 11 bases between. CDR3 region: CASSIQTGITEAFF. The CDR3 DNA reads TGTGCCAGTAGTATACAGACAGGTATCACTGAAGCTTTCTTT.

Concerning this clonotype: The germline gene is not matched at one end of the junction; a read error may be the cause. The V gene is TRBV20-1, the J gene TRBJ2-5; a possible D gene is TRBD1 (5 bases). Per germline, CDR1 DFQATT and CDR2 SNEGSKA (reference sequence). The CDR3 length is 13 residues. The CDR3 here is CSARDRFEETQYF. For the CDR3, the DNA is TGCAGTGCCAGAGACAGATTTGAAGAGACCCAGTACTTC.

This clonotype has a handful of counts. The genes are TRBV7-6 and TRBJ2-5; a possible D gene is TRBD1 (7 bases). The J call may not be correct, given that the DNA end is closer to TRBJ2-7. CDR1 is SGHVS and CDR2 is FNYEAQ in the germline V gene. This CDR3 is 15 amino acids long. The CDR3 DNA reads TGTGCCAGCAGCTTAGAATCAGGGGGGACCTACGAGCAGTACTTC. Protein: CASSLESGGTYEQYF.

The chain is built from TRBV15 and TRBJ2-5; D is undetermined. Per the germline V gene, CDR1 is LNHNV and CDR2 is YYDKDF (reference sequence). This CDR3 comprises 15 residues. The V and J ends lost 0 bases and 11 bases respectively, with 19 bases between them. The chain's CDR3 is CATSRDRSNYNEQYF. The CDR3 DNA is TGTGCCACCAGCAGAGATAGAAGCAACTACAATGAGCAGTACTTC.

This clonotype has a handful of counts. The gene calls are TRBV27 and TRBJ2-1; 13 bases are shared with TRBD2. The germline gives CDR1 MNHEY, CDR2 SMNVEV (reference sequence). J lost 2 bases, V lost 5 bases, and 6 bases had no gene match. CDR3 length: 17 residues. The CDR3 DNA reads TGTGCCAGCAGTAAGACTAGCGGGAGGTCCCCCTACAATGAGCAGTTCTTC. This sequence encodes CASSKTSGRSPYNEQFF.

CDR3 coding DNA: TGCGCCAGCAGCCAAGATTCAGGCTCTCTCTATGGCTACACCTTC. This gives the protein CASSQDSGSLYGYTF. V gene TRBV4-1 combines with J gene TRBJ1-2; D gene unclear. Between the trimmed V and J ends, which lost 0 bases and 4 bases, there was a span of 12 bases. There are 15 residues in the CDR3. The germline gives CDR1 MGHRA, CDR2 YSYEKL.